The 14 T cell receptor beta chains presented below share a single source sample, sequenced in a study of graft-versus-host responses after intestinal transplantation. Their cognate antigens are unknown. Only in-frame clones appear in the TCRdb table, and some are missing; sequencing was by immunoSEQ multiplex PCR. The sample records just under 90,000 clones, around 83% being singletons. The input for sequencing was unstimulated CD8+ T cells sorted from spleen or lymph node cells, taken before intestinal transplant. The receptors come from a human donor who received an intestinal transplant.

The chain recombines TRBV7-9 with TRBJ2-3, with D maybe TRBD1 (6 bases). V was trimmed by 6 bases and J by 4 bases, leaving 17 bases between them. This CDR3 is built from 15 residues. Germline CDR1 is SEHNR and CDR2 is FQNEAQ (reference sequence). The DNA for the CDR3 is TGTGCCAGCAGGGGACGGACAGTCTTCCCAGATACGCAGTATTTT. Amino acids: CASRGRTVFPDTQYF. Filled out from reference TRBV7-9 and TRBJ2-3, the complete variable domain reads DTGVSQNPRHKITKRGQNVTFRCDPISEHNRLYWYRQTLGQGPEFLTYFQNEAQLEKSRLLSDRFSAERPKGSFSTLEIQRTEQGDSAMYLCASRGRTVFPDTQYFGPGTRLTVL.

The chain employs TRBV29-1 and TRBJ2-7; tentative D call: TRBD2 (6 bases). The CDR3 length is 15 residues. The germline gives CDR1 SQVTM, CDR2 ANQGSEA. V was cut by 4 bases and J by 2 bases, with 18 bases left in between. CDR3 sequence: CSVGGDSPPTYEQYF. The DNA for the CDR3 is TGCAGCGTTGGGGGGGACTCCCCTCCGACCTACGAGCAGTACTTC.

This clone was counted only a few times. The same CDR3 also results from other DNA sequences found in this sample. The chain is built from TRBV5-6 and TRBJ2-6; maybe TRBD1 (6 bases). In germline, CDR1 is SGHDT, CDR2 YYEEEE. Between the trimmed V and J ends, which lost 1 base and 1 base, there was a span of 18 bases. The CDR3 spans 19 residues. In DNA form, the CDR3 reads TGTGCCAGCAGCTTGTGGGGGAAGCCACAGGGTTCTGGGGCCAACGTCCTGACTTTC. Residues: CASSLWGKPQGSGANVLTF.

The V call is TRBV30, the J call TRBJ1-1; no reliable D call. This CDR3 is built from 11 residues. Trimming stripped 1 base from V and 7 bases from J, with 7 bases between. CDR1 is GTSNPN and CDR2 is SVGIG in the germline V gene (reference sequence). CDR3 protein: CAWSAQVEAFF. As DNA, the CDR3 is TGTGCCTGGAGTGCGCAGGTTGAAGCTTTCTTT. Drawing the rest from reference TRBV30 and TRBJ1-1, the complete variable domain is SQTIHQWPATLVQPVGSPLSLECTVEGTSNPNLYWYRQAAGRGLQLLFYSVGIGQISSEVPQNLSASRPQDRQFILSSKKLLLSDSGFYLCAWSAQVEAFFGQGTRLTVV.

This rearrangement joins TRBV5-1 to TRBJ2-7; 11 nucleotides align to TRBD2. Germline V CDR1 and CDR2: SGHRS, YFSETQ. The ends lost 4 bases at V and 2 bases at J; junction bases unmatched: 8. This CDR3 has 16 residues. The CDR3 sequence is CASSAQLAGDPYEQYF. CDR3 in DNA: TGCGCCAGCAGCGCGCAACTAGCGGGAGACCCCTACGAGCAGTACTTC.

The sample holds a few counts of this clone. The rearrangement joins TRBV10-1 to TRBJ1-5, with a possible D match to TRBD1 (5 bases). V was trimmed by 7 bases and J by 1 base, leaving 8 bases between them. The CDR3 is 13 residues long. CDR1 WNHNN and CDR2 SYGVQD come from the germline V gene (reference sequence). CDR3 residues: CASTRDSNQPQHF. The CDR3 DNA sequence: TGCGCCAGCACCCGGGACAGCAATCAGCCCCAGCATTTT.

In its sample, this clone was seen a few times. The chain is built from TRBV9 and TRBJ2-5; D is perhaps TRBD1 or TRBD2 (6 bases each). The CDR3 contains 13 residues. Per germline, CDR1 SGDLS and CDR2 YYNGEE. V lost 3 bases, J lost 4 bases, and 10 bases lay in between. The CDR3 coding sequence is TGTGCCAGCAGCGCTGGGGGGCCAGAGACCCAGTACTTC. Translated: CASSAGGPETQYF.

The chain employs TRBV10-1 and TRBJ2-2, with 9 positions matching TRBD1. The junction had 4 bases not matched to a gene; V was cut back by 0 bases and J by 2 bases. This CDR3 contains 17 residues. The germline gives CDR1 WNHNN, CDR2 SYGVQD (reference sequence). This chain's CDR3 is CASSESTGGFNTGELFF. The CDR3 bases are TGCGCCAGCAGTGAGTCAACAGGGGGCTTTAACACCGGGGAGCTGTTTTTT.

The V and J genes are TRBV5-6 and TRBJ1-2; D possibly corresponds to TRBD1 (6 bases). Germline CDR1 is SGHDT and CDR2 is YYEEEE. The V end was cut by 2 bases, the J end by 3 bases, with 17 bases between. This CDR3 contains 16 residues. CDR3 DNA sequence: TGTGCCAGCAGCTTCCCGGGGCAGGGGCGTTACTATGGCTACACCTTC. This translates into CASSFPGQGRYYGYTF.

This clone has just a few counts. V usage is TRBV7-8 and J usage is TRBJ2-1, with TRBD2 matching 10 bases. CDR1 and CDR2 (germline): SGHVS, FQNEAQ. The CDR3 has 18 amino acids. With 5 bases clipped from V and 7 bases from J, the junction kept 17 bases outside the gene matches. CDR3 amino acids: CASSPLFAAGGRLNEQFF. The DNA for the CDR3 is TGTGCCAGCAGCCCCCTATTCGCAGCGGGAGGGCGGTTGAATGAGCAGTTCTTC.

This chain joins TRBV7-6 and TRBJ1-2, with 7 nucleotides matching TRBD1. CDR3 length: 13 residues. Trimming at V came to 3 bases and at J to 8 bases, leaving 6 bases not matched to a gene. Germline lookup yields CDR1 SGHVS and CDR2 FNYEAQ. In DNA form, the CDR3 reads TGTGCCAGCAGCTTGACAGGGAGGGACGGCTACACCTTC. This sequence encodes CASSLTGRDGYTF. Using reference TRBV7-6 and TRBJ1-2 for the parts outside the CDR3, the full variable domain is GAGVSQSPRYKVTKRGQDVALRCDPISGHVSLYWYRQALGQGPEFLTYFNYEAQQDKSGLPNDRFSAERPEGSISTLTIQRTEQRDSAMYRCASSLTGRDGYTFGSGTRLTVV.

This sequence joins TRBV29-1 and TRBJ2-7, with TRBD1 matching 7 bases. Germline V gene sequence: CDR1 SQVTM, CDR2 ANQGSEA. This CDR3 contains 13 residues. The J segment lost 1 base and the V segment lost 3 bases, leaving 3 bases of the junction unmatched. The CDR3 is CSVESQGSYEQYF. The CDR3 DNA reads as TGCAGCGTTGAGTCACAGGGGTCCTACGAGCAGTACTTC.

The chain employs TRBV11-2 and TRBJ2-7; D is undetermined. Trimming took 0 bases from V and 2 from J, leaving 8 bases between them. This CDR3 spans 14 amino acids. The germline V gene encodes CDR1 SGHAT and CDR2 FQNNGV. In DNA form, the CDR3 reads TGTGCCAGCAGCTTAGAGCCGGTTACCTACGAGCAGTACTTC. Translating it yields CASSLEPVTYEQYF.

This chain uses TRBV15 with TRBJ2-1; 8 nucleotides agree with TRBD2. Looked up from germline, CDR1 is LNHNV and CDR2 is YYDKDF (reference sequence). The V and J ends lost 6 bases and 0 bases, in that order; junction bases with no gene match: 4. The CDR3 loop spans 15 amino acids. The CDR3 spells CATSPSGSSYNEQFF. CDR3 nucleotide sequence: TGTGCCACCAGTCCTAGCGGGTCCTCCTACAATGAGCAGTTCTTC.